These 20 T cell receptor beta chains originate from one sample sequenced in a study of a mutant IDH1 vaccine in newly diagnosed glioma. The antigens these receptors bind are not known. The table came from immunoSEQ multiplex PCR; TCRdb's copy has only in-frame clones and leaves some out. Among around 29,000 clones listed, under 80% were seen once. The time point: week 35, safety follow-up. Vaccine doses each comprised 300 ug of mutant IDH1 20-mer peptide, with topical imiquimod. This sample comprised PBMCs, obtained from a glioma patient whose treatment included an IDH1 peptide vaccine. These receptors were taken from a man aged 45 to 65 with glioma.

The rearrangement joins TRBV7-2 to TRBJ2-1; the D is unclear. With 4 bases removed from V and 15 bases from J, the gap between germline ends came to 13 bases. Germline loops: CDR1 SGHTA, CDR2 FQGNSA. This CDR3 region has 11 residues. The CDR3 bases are TGTGCCAGCAGCTCGGCCCTAGTACTGTTCTTC. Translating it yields CASSSALVLFF.

The CDR3 DNA reads TGTGCCAGCAGCTTCGGACAGGGCGGCTTCGAGCAGTACTTC. Encoded protein: CASSFGQGGFEQYF. This chain uses TRBV7-9 with TRBJ2-7; 8 positions match TRBD1. Germline V gene data show CDR1 as SEHNR and CDR2 as FQNEAQ (reference sequence). The length of the CDR3 is 14 residues. J gave up 6 bases and V 3 bases, and 7 bases lay outside the gene matches.

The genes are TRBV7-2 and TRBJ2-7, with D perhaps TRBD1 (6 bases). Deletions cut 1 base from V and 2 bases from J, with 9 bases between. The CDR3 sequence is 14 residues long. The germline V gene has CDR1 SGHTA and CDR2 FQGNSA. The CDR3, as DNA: TGTGCCAGCAGCTTAGGACAGGCCGCCTACGAGCAGTACTTC. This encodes CASSLGQAAYEQYF.

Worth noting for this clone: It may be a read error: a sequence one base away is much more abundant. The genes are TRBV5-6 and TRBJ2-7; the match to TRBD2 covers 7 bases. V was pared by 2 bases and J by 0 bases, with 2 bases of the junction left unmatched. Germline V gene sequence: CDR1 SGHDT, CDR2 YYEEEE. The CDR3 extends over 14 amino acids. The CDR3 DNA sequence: TGTGCCAGCAGCTTTGGCGGGAGCTCCTACGAGCAGTACTTC. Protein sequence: CASSFGGSSYEQYF. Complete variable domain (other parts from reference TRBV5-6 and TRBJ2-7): DAGVTQSPTHLIKTRGQQVTLRCSPKSGHDTVSWYQQALGQGPQFIFQYYEEEERQRGNFPDRFSGHQFPNYSSELNVNALLLGDSALYLCASSFGGSSYEQYFGPGTRLTVT.

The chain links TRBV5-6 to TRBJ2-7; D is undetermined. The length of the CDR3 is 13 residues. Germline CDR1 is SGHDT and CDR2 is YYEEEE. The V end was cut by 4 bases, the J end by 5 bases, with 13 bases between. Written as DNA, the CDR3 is TGTGCCAGCAGCGTGGACCTCCCAGACGAGCAGTACTTC. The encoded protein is CASSVDLPDEQYF. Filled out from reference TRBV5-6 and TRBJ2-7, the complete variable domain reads DAGVTQSPTHLIKTRGQQVTLRCSPKSGHDTVSWYQQALGQGPQFIFQYYEEEERQRGNFPDRFSGHQFPNYSSELNVNALLLGDSALYLCASSVDLPDEQYFGPGTRLTVT.

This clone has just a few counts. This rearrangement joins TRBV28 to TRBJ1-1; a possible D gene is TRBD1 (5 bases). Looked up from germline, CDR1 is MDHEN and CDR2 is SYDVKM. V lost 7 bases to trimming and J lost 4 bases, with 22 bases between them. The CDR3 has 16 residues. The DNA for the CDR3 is TGTGCCAGCACCCAGGACCAGGGAAGGGAGGGCACTGAAGCTTTCTTT. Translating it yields CASTQDQGREGTEAFF.

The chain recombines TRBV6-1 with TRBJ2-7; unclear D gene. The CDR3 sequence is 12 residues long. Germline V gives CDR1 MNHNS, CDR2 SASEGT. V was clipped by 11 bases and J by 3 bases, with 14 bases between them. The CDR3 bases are TGTGCCTCCCGTACAGATATCTACGAGCAGTACTTC. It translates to CASRTDIYEQYF.

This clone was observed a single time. The CDR3: CSAWSAETQYF. CDR3 nucleotide sequence: TGCAGTGCGTGGTCGGCGGAGACCCAGTACTTC. The genes are TRBV20-1 and TRBJ2-5; D unresolved. V was pared by 6 bases and J by 5 bases, with 10 bases between. Germline lookup yields CDR1 DFQATT and CDR2 SNEGSKA (reference sequence). The CDR3 is made up of 11 amino acids.

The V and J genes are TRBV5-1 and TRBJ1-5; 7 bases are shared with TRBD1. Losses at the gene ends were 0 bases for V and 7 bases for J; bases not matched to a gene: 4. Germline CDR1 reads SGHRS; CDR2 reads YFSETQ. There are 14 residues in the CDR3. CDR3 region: CASSLESQGQPQHF. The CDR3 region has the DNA TGCGCCAGCAGCTTGGAATCACAGGGGCAGCCCCAGCATTTT.

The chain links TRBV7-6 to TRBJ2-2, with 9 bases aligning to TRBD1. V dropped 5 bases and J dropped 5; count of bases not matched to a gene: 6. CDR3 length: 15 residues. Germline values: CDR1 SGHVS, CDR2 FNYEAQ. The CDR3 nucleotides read TGTGCCAGCAGCGGTAACAGGGGGCTAACCGGGGAGCTGTTTTTT. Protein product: CASSGNRGLTGELFF.

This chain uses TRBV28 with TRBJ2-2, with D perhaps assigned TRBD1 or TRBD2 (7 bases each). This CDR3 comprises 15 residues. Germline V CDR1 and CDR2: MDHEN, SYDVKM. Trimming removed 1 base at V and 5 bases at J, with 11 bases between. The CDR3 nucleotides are TGTGCCAGCAGTTTATCAGGGGGGGGAACCGGGGAGCTGTTTTTT. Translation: CASSLSGGGTGELFF.

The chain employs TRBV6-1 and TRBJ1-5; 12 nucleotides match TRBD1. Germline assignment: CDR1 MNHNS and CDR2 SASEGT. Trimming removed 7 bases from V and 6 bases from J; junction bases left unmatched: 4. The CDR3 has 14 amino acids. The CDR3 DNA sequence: TGTGCCAGCAACCGGGACAGGGGGCGTCAGCCCCAGCATTTT. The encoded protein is CASNRDRGRQPQHF.

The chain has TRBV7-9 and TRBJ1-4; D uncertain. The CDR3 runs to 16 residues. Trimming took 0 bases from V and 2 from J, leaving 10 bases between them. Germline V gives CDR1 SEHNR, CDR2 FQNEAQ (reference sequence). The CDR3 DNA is TGTGCCAGCAGCTTAGCCCGGGATCCCACTAATGAAAAACTGTTTTTT. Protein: CASSLARDPTNEKLFF.

As DNA, the CDR3 is TGCGCCAGCAGCCAAGAGGGCGGAAGCTCCTACGAGCAGTACTTC. Amino acids: CASSQEGGSSYEQYF. The chain uses TRBV4-1 and TRBJ2-7; no firm D call. The CDR3 is 15 residues long. Trimming removed 0 bases from V and 0 bases from J, with 9 bases in between. The germline gives CDR1 MGHRA, CDR2 YSYEKL.

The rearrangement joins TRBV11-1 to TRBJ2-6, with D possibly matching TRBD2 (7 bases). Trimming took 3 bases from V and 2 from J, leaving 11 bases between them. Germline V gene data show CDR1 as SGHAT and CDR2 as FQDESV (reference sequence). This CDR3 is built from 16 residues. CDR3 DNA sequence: TGTGCCAGCAGCTTGGGGAGGGGGGCTGGGGCCAACGTCCTGACTTTC. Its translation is CASSLGRGAGANVLTF.

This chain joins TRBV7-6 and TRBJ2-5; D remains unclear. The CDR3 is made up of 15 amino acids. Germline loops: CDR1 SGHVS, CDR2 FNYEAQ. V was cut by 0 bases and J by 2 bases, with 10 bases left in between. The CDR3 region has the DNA TGTGCCAGCAGCTTAGCGTCTCGTCTTCAAGAGACCCAGTACTTC. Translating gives CASSLASRLQETQYF.

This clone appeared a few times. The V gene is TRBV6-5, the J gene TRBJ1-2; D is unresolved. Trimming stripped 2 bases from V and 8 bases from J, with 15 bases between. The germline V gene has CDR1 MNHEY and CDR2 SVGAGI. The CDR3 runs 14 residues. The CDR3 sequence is CASSYGLGPEGYTF. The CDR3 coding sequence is TGTGCCAGCAGTTACGGGCTGGGCCCTGAGGGCTACACCTTC.

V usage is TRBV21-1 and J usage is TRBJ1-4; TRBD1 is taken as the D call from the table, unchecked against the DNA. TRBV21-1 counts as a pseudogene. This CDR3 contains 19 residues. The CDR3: CASSKVVGTGGGFGEKLFF. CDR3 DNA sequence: TGTGCCAGCAGCAAAGTCGTCGGGACAGGGGGCGGGTTTGGGGAAAAACTGTTTTTT.

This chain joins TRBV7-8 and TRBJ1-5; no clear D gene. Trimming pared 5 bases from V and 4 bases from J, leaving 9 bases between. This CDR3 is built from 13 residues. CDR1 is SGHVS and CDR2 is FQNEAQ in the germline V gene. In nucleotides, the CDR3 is TGTGCCAGCAGCAAAAGGAGGAATCAGCCCCAGCATTTT. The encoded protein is CASSKRRNQPQHF.

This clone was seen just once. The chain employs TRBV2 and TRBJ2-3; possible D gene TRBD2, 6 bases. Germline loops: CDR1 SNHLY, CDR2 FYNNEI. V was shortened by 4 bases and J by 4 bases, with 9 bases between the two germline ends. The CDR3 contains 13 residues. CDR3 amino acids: CASSGGTPDTQYF. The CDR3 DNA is TGTGCCAGCAGTGGGGGGACTCCAGATACGCAGTATTTT. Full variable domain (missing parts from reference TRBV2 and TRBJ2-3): EPEVTQTPSHQVTQMGQEVILRCVPISNHLYFYWYRQILGQKVEFLVSFYNNEISEKSEIFDDQFSVERPDGSNFTLKIRSTKLEDSAMYFCASSGGTPDTQYFGPGTRLTVL.